The rows below give T cell receptor beta chains drawn from one sample of a study of radiotherapy plus CTLA-4 blockade in lung cancer. This table comes from immunoSEQ multiplex PCR, and its TCRdb copy is limited to in-frame clones, with some not included. The data show approximately 99,000 clones, 80% to 90% seen once. The specimen comprised peripheral blood, sampled from a patient treated with radiotherapy plus ipilimumab. These receptors all come from a human donor with non-small cell lung cancer that progressed on radiotherapy plus ipilimumab. CDR3s include the opening cysteine and the closing phenylalanine or tryptophan. A D gene is named only where the DNA matches it firmly. Clone size is shown for a subset of rows, as once, few, many or a class of expanded clone.

d_call,clone_size,v_call,j_call,cdr3_nt,cdr3_aa
-,-,TRBV9,TRBJ1-3,TGTGCCAGCAGCGGGGGTTTGAGTTGGGGCGCTTCAGGAAACACCATATATTTT,CASSGGLSWGASGNTIYF
-,-,TRBV19,TRBJ2-2,TGTGCCAGTAGTGGGGGTGACGGAATCGGGGAGCTGTTTTTT,CASSGGDGIGELFF
-,-,TRBV19,TRBJ2-3,TGTGCCAGTAGTATAGCGAACCCAGATACGCAGTATTTT,CASSIANPDTQYF
TRBD1,-,TRBV19,TRBJ1-2,TGTGCCAGTAGAAATCCGGGACAGACGAACTATGGCTACACCTTC,CASRNPGQTNYGYTF
TRBD1,-,TRBV14,TRBJ1-2,TGTGCCAGCAGCCAAGATCGAATCGGGACAGGGGCGACTGGCTACACCTTC,CASSQDRIGTGATGYTF
-,few,TRBV4-1,TRBJ2-7,TGCGCCAGCAGCCACGAGAGAGGGGCCCCCTCCTACGAGCAGTACTTC,CASSHERGAPSYEQYF
TRBD2,once,TRBV15,TRBJ2-7,TGTGCCACCAGCAGACGCGGGGGGGTTTTCTACGAGCAGTACTTC,CATSRRGGVFYEQYF
-,-,TRBV7-3,TRBJ1-5,TGTGCCAGCAGCTTAATAACCCTGACTCGGGGGCGTTGTAACAGCAATCAGCCCCAGCATTTT,CASSLITLTRGRCNSNQPQHF
-,once,TRBV7-9,TRBJ2-1,TGTGCCAGCAGCTTACTCCTGGACCCCTACAATGAGCAGTTCTTC,CASSLLLDPYNEQFF
-,-,TRBV2,TRBJ2-5,TGTGCCAGCAGTCCACGCTGGAGCCAAGAGACCCAGTACTTC,CASSPRWSQETQYF
-,-,TRBV7-6,TRBJ2-5,TGTGCCAGCAGCTTAGGTAGAGCTGAGACCCAGTACTTC,CASSLGRAETQYF
-,once,TRBV7-2,TRBJ2-3,TGTGCCAGCAGCTTAGGCAGGTTCACAGATACGCAGTATTTT,CASSLGRFTDTQYF
TRBD2,-,TRBV6-5,TRBJ2-7,TGTGCCAGCAGGACTAGCGATTACGAGCAGTACTTC,CASRTSDYEQYF
TRBD1,-,TRBV2,TRBJ1-1,TGTGCCAGCAGGGGGACAGGGGAGAACACTGAAGCTTTCTTT,CASRGTGENTEAFF
-,few,TRBV6-1,TRBJ1-3,TGTGCCAGCACCGGGACGACTGGAAACACCATATATTTT,CASTGTTGNTIYF
TRBD1,-,TRBV6-6,TRBJ2-2,TGTGCCAGCAGTTACGCGACAGGGGGACGCACCGGGGAGCTGTTTTTT,CASSYATGGRTGELFF
TRBD1,-,TRBV27,TRBJ1-1,TGTGCCAGCAGTTTCCTCCGACAGGGGGCGGACACTGAAGCTTTCTTT,CASSFLRQGADTEAFF
-,-,TRBV19,TRBJ2-2,TGTGCCAGTAGTATTATTCGCCCAAGGGACACCGGGGAGCTGTTTTTT,CASSIIRPRDTGELFF
-,-,TRBV9,TRBJ2-1,TGTGCCAGCAGCGTGACAGGGACTATATACAATGAGCAGTTCTTC,CASSVTGTIYNEQFF
-,-,TRBV27,TRBJ2-7,TGTGCCAGCAGTGCTACGTGGGACGAGCAGTACTTC,CASSATWDEQYF
TRBD1,few,TRBV2,TRBJ2-3,TGTGCCAGCAGTGCCGGGACAGCTAGCACAGATACGCAGTATTTT,CASSAGTASTDTQYF
-,-,TRBV11-3,TRBJ1-5,TGTGCCAGCAGCTTAAGTCCCCGGACGGTCAATCAGCCCCAGCATTTT,CASSLSPRTVNQPQHF
TRBD2,-,TRBV27,TRBJ2-5,TGTGCCAGCCCGGGACTAGCGGGAGATGAGACCCAGTACTTC,CASPGLAGDETQYF
-,-,TRBV7-8,TRBJ1-2,TGTGCCAGCAGCTTAGGCACGCTCGGCTATGGCTACACCTTC,CASSLGTLGYGYTF
-,-,TRBV6-5,TRBJ1-1,TGTGCCAGCAGTAGGGACCGGGGGACTGAAGCTTTCTTT,CASSRDRGTEAFF
-,-,TRBV5-1,TRBJ2-3,TGCGCCAGCAGCCCTAGGGGGGGTCTAAAGGATACGCAGTATTTT,CASSPRGGLKDTQYF
-,-,TRBV7-9,TRBJ1-1,TGTGCCAGCAGCTTATACACGAACACTGAAGCTTTCTTT,CASSLYTNTEAFF
-,once,TRBV7-8,TRBJ1-1,TGTGCCAGCAGCCTGAAAGATGCAGGCACTGAAGCTTTCTTT,CASSLKDAGTEAFF
TRBD1,-,TRBV4-1,TRBJ1-4,TGCGCCAGCAGCCAAGGACAGGGGTGGGAAAAACTGTTTTTT,CASSQGQGWEKLFF
-,-,TRBV27,TRBJ1-1,TGTGCCAGCAGTCGCGCCCCGGGTTTTCACATGAACACTGAAGCTTTCTTT,CASSRAPGFHMNTEAFF
-,once,TRBV2,TRBJ2-7,TGTGCCAGCAGATACACAGTCTACGAGCAGTACTTC,CASRYTVYEQYF
TRBD2,-,TRBV7-8,TRBJ2-1,TGTGCCAGCAGCTTAGATTTAGCGGGAGCACCCCACAATGAGCAGTTCTTC,CASSLDLAGAPHNEQFF